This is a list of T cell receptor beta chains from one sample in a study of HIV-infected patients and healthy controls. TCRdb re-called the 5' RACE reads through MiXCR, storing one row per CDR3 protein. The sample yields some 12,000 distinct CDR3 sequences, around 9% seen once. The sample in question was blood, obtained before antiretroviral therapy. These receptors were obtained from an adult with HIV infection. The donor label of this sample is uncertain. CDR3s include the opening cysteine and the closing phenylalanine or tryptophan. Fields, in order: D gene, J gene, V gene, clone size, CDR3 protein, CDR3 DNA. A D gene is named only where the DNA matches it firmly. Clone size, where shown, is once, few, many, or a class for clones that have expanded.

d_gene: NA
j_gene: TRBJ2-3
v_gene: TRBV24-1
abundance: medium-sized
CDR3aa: CATTPGAGGTDTQYF
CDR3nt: TGTGCCACCACTCCCGGGGCAGGGGGCACAGATACGCAGTATTTT

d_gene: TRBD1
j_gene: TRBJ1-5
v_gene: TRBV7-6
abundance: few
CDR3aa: CASSLRQGNQPQHF
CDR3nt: TGTGCCAGCAGCTTAAGACAGGGGAATCAGCCCCAGCATTTT

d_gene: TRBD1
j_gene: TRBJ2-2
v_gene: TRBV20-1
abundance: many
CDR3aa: CSAVGQGAAGELFF
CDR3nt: TGCAGTGCTGTGGGACAGGGGGCCGCCGGGGAGCTGTTTTTT

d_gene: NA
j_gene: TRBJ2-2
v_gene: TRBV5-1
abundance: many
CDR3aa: CASSPTRQTGELFF
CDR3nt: TGCGCCAGCAGCCCCACCCGCCAGACCGGGGAGCTGTTTTTT

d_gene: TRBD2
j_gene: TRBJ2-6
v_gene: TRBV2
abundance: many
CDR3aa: CASIASGDYSGANVLTF
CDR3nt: TGTGCCAGCATTGCCAGCGGGGATTACTCTGGGGCCAACGTCCTGACTTTC

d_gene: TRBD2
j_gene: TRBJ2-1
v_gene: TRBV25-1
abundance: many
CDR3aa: CASHAGGSYNEQFF
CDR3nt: TGTGCCAGCCATGCGGGGGGCTCCTACAATGAGCAGTTCTTC

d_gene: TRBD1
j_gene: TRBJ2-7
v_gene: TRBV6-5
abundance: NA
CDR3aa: CASSYGTGGSYEQYF
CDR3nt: TGTGCCAGCAGTTATGGGACAGGGGGTTCCTACGAGCAGTACTTC

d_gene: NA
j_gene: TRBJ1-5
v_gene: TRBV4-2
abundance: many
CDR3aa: CASSQEMGGTWPQHF
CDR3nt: TGTGCCAGCAGCCAAGAAATGGGGGGCACCTGGCCCCAGCATTTT

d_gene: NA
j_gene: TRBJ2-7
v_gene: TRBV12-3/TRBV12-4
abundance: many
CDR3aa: CASRASEVMVTYF
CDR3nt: TGTGCCAGCAGGGCCTCTGAGGTAATGGTTACGTACTTC

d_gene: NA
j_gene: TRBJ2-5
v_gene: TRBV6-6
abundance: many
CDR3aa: CASSYQIGTDETQYF
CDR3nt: TGTGCCAGCAGTTATCAGATAGGGACCGACGAGACCCAGTACTTC

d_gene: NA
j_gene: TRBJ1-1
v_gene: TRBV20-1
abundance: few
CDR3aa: CSARDAGPGTEAFF
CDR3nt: TGCAGTGCTAGAGATGCGGGCCCGGGGACTGAAGCTTTCTTT

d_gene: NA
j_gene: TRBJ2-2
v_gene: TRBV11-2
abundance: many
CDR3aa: CASSLRWGEAGELFF
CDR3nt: TGTGCCAGCAGCTTACGGTGGGGCGAGGCCGGGGAGCTGTTTTTT

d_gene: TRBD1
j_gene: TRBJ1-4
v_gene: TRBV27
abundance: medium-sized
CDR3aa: CASSLSQGVSNEKLFF
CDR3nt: TGTGCCAGCAGTTTATCCCAGGGGGTGTCTAATGAAAAACTGTTTTTT

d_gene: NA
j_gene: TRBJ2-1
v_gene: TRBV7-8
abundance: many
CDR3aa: CASSLSREQFF
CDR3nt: TGTGCCAGCAGCTTATCGCGTGAGCAGTTCTTC

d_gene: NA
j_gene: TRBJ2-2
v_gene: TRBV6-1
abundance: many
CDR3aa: CASSELGGELFF
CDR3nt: TGTGCCAGCAGTGAATTGGGCGGGGAGCTGTTTTTT

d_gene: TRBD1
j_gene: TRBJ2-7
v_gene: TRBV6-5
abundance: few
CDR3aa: CASRPRGQGDYEQYF
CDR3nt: TGTGCCAGCAGACCCAGGGGACAGGGGGACTACGAGCAGTACTTC

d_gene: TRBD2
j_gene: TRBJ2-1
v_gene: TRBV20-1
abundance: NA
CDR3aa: CSAPRGGLRNEQFF
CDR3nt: TGCAGTGCTCCACGGGGGGGCCTTCGGAATGAGCAGTTCTTC

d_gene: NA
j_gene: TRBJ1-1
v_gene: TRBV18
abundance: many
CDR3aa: CASSQQNTEAFF
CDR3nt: TGTGCCAGCTCTCAACAGAACACTGAAGCTTTCTTT

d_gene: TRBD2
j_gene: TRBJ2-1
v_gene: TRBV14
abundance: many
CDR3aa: CASSSHKGLAGDNEQFF
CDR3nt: TGTGCCAGCAGCTCCCACAAAGGACTAGCGGGAGACAATGAGCAGTTCTTC

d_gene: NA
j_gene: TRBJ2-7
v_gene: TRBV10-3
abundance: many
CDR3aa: CAISEGQKTYEQYF
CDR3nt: TGTGCCATCAGTGAGGGACAGAAGACCTACGAGCAGTACTTC

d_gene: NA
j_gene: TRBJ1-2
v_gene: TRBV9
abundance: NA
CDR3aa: CASSPPANYGYTF
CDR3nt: TGTGCCAGCAGCCCCCCAGCCAACTATGGCTACACCTTC

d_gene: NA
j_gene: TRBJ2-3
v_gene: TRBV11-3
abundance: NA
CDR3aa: CASSLGTNTDTQYF
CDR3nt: TGTGCCAGCAGCTTAGGGACCAACACAGATACGCAGTATTTT

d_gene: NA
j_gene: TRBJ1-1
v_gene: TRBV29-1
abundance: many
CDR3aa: CSIGGNTEAFF
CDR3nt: TGCAGCATCGGAGGGAACACTGAAGCTTTCTTT

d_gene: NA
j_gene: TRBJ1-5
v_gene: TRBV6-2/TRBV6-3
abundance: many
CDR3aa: CASSYPQGGIGNQPQHF
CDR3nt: TGTGCCAGCAGTTATCCCCAGGGAGGGATCGGCAATCAGCCCCAGCATTTT

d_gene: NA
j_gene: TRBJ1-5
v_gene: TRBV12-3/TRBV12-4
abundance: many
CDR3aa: CASSNQGLNQPQHF
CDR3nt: TGTGCCAGCAGCAACCAGGGACTCAATCAGCCCCAGCATTTT

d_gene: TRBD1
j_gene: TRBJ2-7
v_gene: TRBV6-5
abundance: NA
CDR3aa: CASSNTGGSTHRQYF
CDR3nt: TGTGCCAGCAGTAACACAGGGGGCTCGACCCATCGGCAGTACTTC

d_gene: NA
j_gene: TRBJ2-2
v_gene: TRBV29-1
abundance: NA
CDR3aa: CSVVQGTSNTGELFF
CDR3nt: TGCAGCGTTGTGCAAGGGACAAGCAACACCGGGGAGCTGTTTTTT

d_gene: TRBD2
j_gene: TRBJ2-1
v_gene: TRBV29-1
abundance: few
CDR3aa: CSAQGGGLAGYHEQFF
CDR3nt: TGCAGCGCACAGGGAGGTGGGCTAGCGGGGTATCATGAGCAGTTCTTC

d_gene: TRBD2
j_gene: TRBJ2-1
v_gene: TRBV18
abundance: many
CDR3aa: CASSPSAGTSGVLSSYNEQFF
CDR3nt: TGTGCCAGCTCGCCCTCCGCCGGGACTAGCGGGGTCCTGAGCTCCTACAATGAGCAGTTCTTC

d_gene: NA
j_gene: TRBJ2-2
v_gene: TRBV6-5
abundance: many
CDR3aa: CASSYSDTSGELFF
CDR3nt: TGTGCCAGCAGTTACTCCGACACGTCCGGGGAGCTGTTTTTT

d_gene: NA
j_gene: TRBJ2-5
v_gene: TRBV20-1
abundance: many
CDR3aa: CSASIKTSWETQYF
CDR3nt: TGCAGTGCCTCGATTAAAACTAGTTGGGAGACCCAGTACTTC

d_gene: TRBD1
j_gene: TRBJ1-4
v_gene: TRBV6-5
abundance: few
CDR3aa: CASSTGTGAQTNEKLFF
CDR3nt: TGTGCCAGCAGTACCGGGACAGGGGCGCAGACTAATGAAAAACTGTTTTTT

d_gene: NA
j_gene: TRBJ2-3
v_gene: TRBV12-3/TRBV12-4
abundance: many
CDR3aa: CASSLEHTQYF
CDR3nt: TGTGCCAGCAGTTTAGAGCATACGCAGTATTTT

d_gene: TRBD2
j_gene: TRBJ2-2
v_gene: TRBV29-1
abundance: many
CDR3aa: CSVKGLSNTGELFF
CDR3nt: TGCAGCGTTAAGGGACTATCGAACACCGGGGAGCTGTTTTTT

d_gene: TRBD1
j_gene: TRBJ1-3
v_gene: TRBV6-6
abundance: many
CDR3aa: CASRDRVSGNTIYF
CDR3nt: TGTGCCTCCCGGGACAGGGTCTCTGGAAACACCATATATTTT

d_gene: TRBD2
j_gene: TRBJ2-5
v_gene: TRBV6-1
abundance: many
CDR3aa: CASSEGLIGRETQYF
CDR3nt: TGTGCCAGCAGTGAGGGACTAATCGGCCGGGAGACCCAGTACTTC

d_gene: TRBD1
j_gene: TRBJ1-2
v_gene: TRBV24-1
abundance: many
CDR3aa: CATSGTGGDNYGYTF
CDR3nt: TGTGCCACCAGTGGAACAGGGGGCGATAACTATGGCTACACCTTC

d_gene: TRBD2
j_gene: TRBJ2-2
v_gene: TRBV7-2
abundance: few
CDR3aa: CASPHLAALNTGELFF
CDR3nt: TGTGCCAGCCCGCATCTAGCGGCCCTGAACACCGGGGAGCTGTTTTTT

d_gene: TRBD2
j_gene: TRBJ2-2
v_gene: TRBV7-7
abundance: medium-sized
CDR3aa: CAAGGGPGELFF
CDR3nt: TGTGCCGCCGGGGGGGGTCCCGGGGAGCTGTTTTTT

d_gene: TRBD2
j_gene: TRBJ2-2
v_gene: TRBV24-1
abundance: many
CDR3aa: CATRGGGTNTGELFF
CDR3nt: TGTGCCACCCGGGGCGGGGGGACGAACACCGGGGAGCTGTTTTTT

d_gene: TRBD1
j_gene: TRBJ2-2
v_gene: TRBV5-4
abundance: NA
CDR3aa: CASGLTAGTGGTGELFF
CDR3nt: TGTGCCAGCGGGTTAACCGCCGGGACAGGGGGGACCGGGGAGCTGTTTTTT